The rows below give T cell receptor beta chains drawn from one sample of a study of T cell repertoires in cytomegalovirus infection. MiXCR, run by TCRdb on the reads, gives a single entry per CDR3 protein. The sample shows over 120,000 distinct CDR3 sequences, approximately 30% of them seen only once. No antigens are known for them. The sample here was CD8+ T cells from cultured PBMCs, taken from culture after CMV antigen stimulation. The receptor set was obtained from a human donor in good health (CMV status not recorded). Some clones in this sample may be carry-over from other donors' samples. The CDR3 runs from the conserved cysteine through the conserved F or W. Each record gives: clone size, D gene, V gene, J gene, CDR3 protein, CDR3 DNA. A D gene is named only where the DNA matches it firmly. Clone size is given for some rows only: seen once, a few or many times, or a class if the clone is expanded.

abundance: few
d_gene: NA
v_gene: TRBV7-8
j_gene: TRBJ2-1
CDR3aa: CASSLENEQFF
CDR3nt: TGTGCCAGCAGTTTAGAAAATGAGCAGTTCTTC

abundance: few
d_gene: TRBD1
v_gene: TRBV7-9
j_gene: TRBJ2-3
CDR3aa: CASSLVQTGEEDTQYF
CDR3nt: TGTGCCAGCAGCTTAGTGCAGACAGGGGAAGAAGATACGCAGTATTTT

abundance: few
d_gene: NA
v_gene: TRBV6-1
j_gene: TRBJ1-6
CDR3aa: CASSDYLGNSPLHF
CDR3nt: TGTGCCAGCAGTGACTACCTGGGAAATTCACCCCTCCACTTT

abundance: many
d_gene: TRBD1
v_gene: TRBV7-8
j_gene: TRBJ2-1
CDR3aa: CASSFRGPYNEQFF
CDR3nt: TGTGCCAGCAGCTTTAGGGGGCCATACAATGAGCAGTTCTTC

abundance: few
d_gene: TRBD1
v_gene: TRBV6-1
j_gene: TRBJ2-7
CDR3aa: CASSYTGTEGQYF
CDR3nt: TGTGCCAGCAGTTATACGGGGACAGAGGGGCAGTACTTC

abundance: NA
d_gene: NA
v_gene: TRBV7-9
j_gene: TRBJ2-1
CDR3aa: CASSSPLGPEDNEQFF
CDR3nt: TGTGCCAGCAGTTCTCCGCTGGGACCCGAGGACAATGAGCAGTTCTTC

abundance: few
d_gene: TRBD1
v_gene: TRBV5-6
j_gene: TRBJ2-4
CDR3aa: CASSSLQGAAKNIQYF
CDR3nt: TGTGCCAGCAGCTCCCTACAGGGGGCTGCCAAAAACATTCAGTACTTC

abundance: many
d_gene: NA
v_gene: TRBV7-8
j_gene: TRBJ2-2
CDR3aa: CASSSRGTGELFF
CDR3nt: TGTGCCAGCAGCTCCCGTGGCACCGGGGAGCTGTTTTTT

abundance: once
d_gene: NA
v_gene: TRBV11-2
j_gene: TRBJ1-2
CDR3aa: CASSQRQDNYGYTF
CDR3nt: TGTGCCAGCAGCCAGCGACAGGATAACTATGGCTACACCTTC

abundance: once
d_gene: NA
v_gene: TRBV12-3/TRBV12-4
j_gene: TRBJ1-5
CDR3aa: CASSLEGSNQPQHF
CDR3nt: TGTGCCAGCAGTTTGGAAGGTAGCAATCAGCCCCAGCATTTT

abundance: NA
d_gene: NA
v_gene: TRBV5-1
j_gene: TRBJ2-1
CDR3aa: CASSFTPGGRYNEQFF
CDR3nt: TGCGCCAGCAGCTTCACCCCCGGGGGAAGGTACAATGAGCAGTTCTTC

abundance: few
d_gene: NA
v_gene: TRBV2
j_gene: TRBJ2-3
CDR3aa: CASSVTVTDTQYF
CDR3nt: TGTGCCAGCAGTGTGACCGTCACAGATACGCAGTATTTT

abundance: NA
d_gene: TRBD2
v_gene: TRBV27
j_gene: TRBJ2-3
CDR3aa: CASSLWTGGSTDTQYF
CDR3nt: TGTGCCAGCAGTTTATGGACGGGGGGTAGCACAGATACGCAGTATTTT

abundance: few
d_gene: TRBD2
v_gene: TRBV7-8
j_gene: TRBJ2-1
CDR3aa: CASSWGAGGLNEQFF
CDR3nt: TGTGCCAGCAGCTGGGGTGCGGGGGGGCTGAATGAGCAGTTCTTC

abundance: few
d_gene: NA
v_gene: TRBV7-2
j_gene: TRBJ1-2
CDR3aa: CASSYTGTPNYGYTF
CDR3nt: TGTGCCAGCAGCTACACCGGAACTCCTAACTATGGCTACACCTTC

abundance: few
d_gene: NA
v_gene: TRBV7-3
j_gene: TRBJ2-2
CDR3aa: CASSLEGNTGELFF
CDR3nt: TGTGCCAGCAGCTTGGAAGGGAACACCGGGGAGCTGTTTTTT

abundance: few
d_gene: NA
v_gene: TRBV24-1
j_gene: TRBJ2-2
CDR3aa: CATSDLLADTGELFF
CDR3nt: TGTGCCACCAGTGATTTATTGGCGGACACCGGGGAGCTGTTTTTT

abundance: few
d_gene: NA
v_gene: TRBV5-6
j_gene: TRBJ1-1
CDR3aa: CASSLIGEAFF
CDR3nt: TGTGCCAGCAGCTTGATCGGGGAAGCTTTCTTT

abundance: NA
d_gene: NA
v_gene: TRBV12-3/TRBV12-4
j_gene: TRBJ2-3
CDR3aa: CASRAGLSTDTQYF
CDR3nt: TGTGCCAGCAGGGCGGGACTTAGCACAGATACGCAGTATTTT

abundance: NA
d_gene: NA
v_gene: TRBV27
j_gene: TRBJ2-3
CDR3aa: CASSPSPRTTDTQYF
CDR3nt: TGTGCCAGCAGCCCATCACCTAGAACCACAGATACGCAGTATTTT

abundance: NA
d_gene: NA
v_gene: TRBV12-3/TRBV12-4
j_gene: TRBJ1-1
CDR3aa: CASSLGGAMNTEAFF
CDR3nt: TGTGCCAGCAGCCTAGGGGGGGCGATGAACACTGAAGCTTTCTTT

abundance: NA
d_gene: NA
v_gene: TRBV7-9
j_gene: TRBJ1-2
CDR3aa: CASSPRGGTFYGYTF
CDR3nt: TGTGCCAGCAGCCCGCGGGGAGGGACCTTCTATGGCTACACCTTC

abundance: once
d_gene: NA
v_gene: TRBV20-1
j_gene: TRBJ2-1
CDR3aa: CSARDRGVSYNEQFF
CDR3nt: TGCAGTGCTAGAGATAGAGGGGTATCCTACAATGAGCAGTTCTTC

abundance: many
d_gene: NA
v_gene: TRBV7-2
j_gene: TRBJ1-3
CDR3aa: CASSLREAGNTIYF
CDR3nt: TGTGCCAGCAGCTTGCGGGAGGCTGGAAACACCATATATTTT

abundance: NA
d_gene: NA
v_gene: TRBV6-1
j_gene: TRBJ1-6
CDR3aa: CASTAVSGSDSPLHF
CDR3nt: TGTGCCAGCACGGCGGTGTCGGGGTCGGATTCACCCCTCCACTTT

abundance: NA
d_gene: NA
v_gene: TRBV6-1
j_gene: TRBJ2-7
CDR3aa: CASSEWDSYEQYF
CDR3nt: TGTGCCAGCAGTGAGTGGGATTCCTACGAGCAGTACTTC

abundance: few
d_gene: TRBD1
v_gene: TRBV15
j_gene: TRBJ1-2
CDR3aa: CATSRHDRELLYGYTF
CDR3nt: TGTGCCACCAGCAGACACGACAGGGAATTATTGTATGGCTACACCTTC

abundance: NA
d_gene: NA
v_gene: TRBV28
j_gene: TRBJ2-3
CDR3aa: CASSQVRLVADTQYF
CDR3nt: TGTGCCAGCAGCCAAGTCCGTCTTGTGGCAGATACGCAGTATTTT

abundance: NA
d_gene: NA
v_gene: TRBV4-2
j_gene: TRBJ2-1
CDR3aa: CATATDWSSYNEQFF
CDR3nt: TGTGCGACAGCCACGGACTGGAGCTCCTACAATGAGCAGTTCTTC

abundance: NA
d_gene: NA
v_gene: TRBV29-1
j_gene: TRBJ2-5
CDR3aa: CSVDGWGQGYETQYF
CDR3nt: TGCAGCGTTGACGGCTGGGGGCAGGGGTACGAGACCCAGTACTTC

abundance: many
d_gene: TRBD2
v_gene: TRBV28
j_gene: TRBJ2-1
CDR3aa: CASSLLAGEVNEQFF
CDR3nt: TGTGCCAGCAGTCTCCTAGCGGGGGAGGTCAATGAGCAGTTCTTC

abundance: NA
d_gene: NA
v_gene: TRBV28
j_gene: TRBJ1-3
CDR3aa: CASSFRGTGNTIYF
CDR3nt: TGTGCCAGCAGTTTTCGGGGGACGGGAAACACCATATATTTT

abundance: NA
d_gene: NA
v_gene: TRBV6-5
j_gene: TRBJ1-1
CDR3aa: CASRPRENTEAFF
CDR3nt: TGTGCCAGCAGGCCCCGGGAGAACACTGAAGCTTTCTTT

abundance: NA
d_gene: TRBD1
v_gene: TRBV6-1
j_gene: TRBJ1-5
CDR3aa: CASSEARGRQPQHF
CDR3nt: TGTGCCAGCAGTGAAGCCAGGGGGCGACAGCCCCAGCATTTT

abundance: many
d_gene: TRBD2
v_gene: TRBV3-1
j_gene: TRBJ2-2
CDR3aa: CASSPGLAGGTGELFF
CDR3nt: TGTGCCAGCAGCCCCGGACTAGCGGGGGGGACCGGGGAGCTGTTTTTT

abundance: few
d_gene: TRBD1
v_gene: TRBV10-3
j_gene: TRBJ2-5
CDR3aa: CAISDTGTGGGETQYF
CDR3nt: TGTGCCATCAGTGATACCGGGACAGGAGGTGGAGAGACCCAGTACTTC

abundance: few
d_gene: TRBD1
v_gene: TRBV6-5
j_gene: TRBJ2-7
CDR3aa: CASSYSFSGQGAYEQYF
CDR3nt: TGTGCCAGCAGTTACTCTTTTTCGGGACAGGGGGCCTACGAGCAGTACTTC

abundance: few
d_gene: TRBD2
v_gene: TRBV27
j_gene: TRBJ2-5
CDR3aa: CASSSSGGPQETQYF
CDR3nt: TGTGCCAGCAGTTCCAGCGGGGGGCCCCAAGAGACCCAGTACTTC

abundance: many
d_gene: TRBD1
v_gene: TRBV7-6
j_gene: TRBJ2-2
CDR3aa: CASSPGQANTGELFF
CDR3nt: TGTGCCAGCAGCCCCGGACAGGCGAACACCGGGGAGCTGTTTTTT

abundance: few
d_gene: NA
v_gene: TRBV6-6
j_gene: TRBJ1-1
CDR3aa: CASTQGAWTEAFF
CDR3nt: TGTGCCAGCACTCAGGGTGCGTGGACTGAAGCTTTCTTT

abundance: NA
d_gene: NA
v_gene: TRBV4-2
j_gene: TRBJ1-4
CDR3aa: CASSQAGALANEKLFF
CDR3nt: TGTGCCAGCAGCCAAGCAGGGGCGCTAGCTAATGAAAAACTGTTTTTT

abundance: NA
d_gene: TRBD1
v_gene: TRBV5-6
j_gene: TRBJ1-1
CDR3aa: CASSIRQGAITEAFF
CDR3nt: TGTGCCAGCAGCATCCGACAGGGGGCGATCACTGAAGCTTTCTTT

abundance: NA
d_gene: NA
v_gene: TRBV5-6
j_gene: TRBJ2-5
CDR3aa: CASSSLERRETQYF
CDR3nt: TGTGCCAGCAGCTCCTTGGAGCGGCGGGAGACCCAGTACTTC

abundance: NA
d_gene: NA
v_gene: TRBV7-8
j_gene: TRBJ1-4
CDR3aa: CASSFEGFANEKLFF
CDR3nt: TGTGCCAGCAGCTTTGAGGGTTTCGCTAATGAAAAACTGTTTTTT

abundance: once
d_gene: NA
v_gene: TRBV7-8
j_gene: TRBJ1-3
CDR3aa: CASSNRDGGNTIYF
CDR3nt: TGTGCCAGCAGCAACCGGGACGGTGGAAACACCATATATTTT

abundance: NA
d_gene: NA
v_gene: TRBV7-3
j_gene: TRBJ2-1
CDR3aa: CASSQGLGTPYNEQFF
CDR3nt: TGTGCCAGCAGCCAGGGTCTGGGGACCCCCTACAATGAGCAGTTCTTC

abundance: few
d_gene: TRBD2
v_gene: TRBV7-3
j_gene: TRBJ2-2
CDR3aa: CASSPSGGFTGELFF
CDR3nt: TGTGCCAGCAGCCCCAGCGGGGGGTTCACCGGGGAGCTGTTTTTT

abundance: NA
d_gene: NA
v_gene: TRBV5-6
j_gene: TRBJ1-6
CDR3aa: CASSLDSRSSPLHF
CDR3nt: TGTGCCAGCAGCTTGGACAGTAGGAGTTCACCCCTCCACTTT

abundance: many
d_gene: TRBD2
v_gene: TRBV20-1
j_gene: TRBJ2-1
CDR3aa: CSAMRLAGYNEQFF
CDR3nt: TGCAGTGCTATGAGACTAGCTGGTTACAATGAGCAGTTCTTC

abundance: many
d_gene: NA
v_gene: TRBV6-1
j_gene: TRBJ2-3
CDR3aa: CASSEAWGHSTDTQYF
CDR3nt: TGTGCCAGCAGTGAAGCGTGGGGGCATAGCACAGATACGCAGTATTTT

abundance: NA
d_gene: NA
v_gene: TRBV11-1
j_gene: TRBJ2-3
CDR3aa: CASSWTNTDTQYF
CDR3nt: TGTGCCAGCAGCTGGACAAACACAGATACGCAGTATTTT

abundance: few
d_gene: TRBD2
v_gene: TRBV7-7
j_gene: TRBJ2-1
CDR3aa: CASSGPGLAATNEQFF
CDR3nt: TGTGCCAGCAGCGGACCGGGACTAGCGGCAACCAATGAGCAGTTCTTC

abundance: NA
d_gene: NA
v_gene: TRBV2
j_gene: TRBJ1-3
CDR3aa: CASEQGNTIYF
CDR3nt: TGTGCCAGCGAACAGGGAAACACCATATATTTT

abundance: few
d_gene: TRBD1
v_gene: TRBV7-6
j_gene: TRBJ1-2
CDR3aa: CASSFGTDNRGYTF
CDR3nt: TGTGCCAGCAGCTTCGGGACAGACAATAGAGGCTACACCTTC

abundance: NA
d_gene: TRBD2
v_gene: TRBV7-2
j_gene: TRBJ2-3
CDR3aa: CASSLIAGGIDTQYF
CDR3nt: TGTGCCAGCAGCTTAATAGCGGGGGGAATAGATACGCAGTATTTT

abundance: few
d_gene: NA
v_gene: TRBV4-2
j_gene: TRBJ1-1
CDR3aa: CASSQAGANTEAFF
CDR3nt: TGTGCCAGCAGCCAAGCAGGGGCAAACACTGAAGCTTTCTTT

abundance: NA
d_gene: NA
v_gene: TRBV2
j_gene: TRBJ2-3
CDR3aa: CASSDGGQTSTDTQYF
CDR3nt: TGTGCCAGCAGTGACGGAGGGCAGACTAGCACAGATACGCAGTATTTT

abundance: few
d_gene: NA
v_gene: TRBV7-8
j_gene: TRBJ2-7
CDR3aa: CASGGTSSYEQYF
CDR3nt: TGTGCCAGCGGGGGGACCAGCTCCTACGAGCAGTACTTC

abundance: few
d_gene: NA
v_gene: TRBV2
j_gene: TRBJ1-5
CDR3aa: CASMNPRESNQPQHF
CDR3nt: TGTGCCAGCATGAACCCACGGGAGAGCAATCAGCCCCAGCATTTT

abundance: NA
d_gene: TRBD1
v_gene: TRBV12-3/TRBV12-4
j_gene: TRBJ2-6
CDR3aa: CASSLRTGVSSGANVLTF
CDR3nt: TGTGCCAGCAGTTTAAGGACAGGGGTGAGCTCTGGGGCCAACGTCCTGACTTTC